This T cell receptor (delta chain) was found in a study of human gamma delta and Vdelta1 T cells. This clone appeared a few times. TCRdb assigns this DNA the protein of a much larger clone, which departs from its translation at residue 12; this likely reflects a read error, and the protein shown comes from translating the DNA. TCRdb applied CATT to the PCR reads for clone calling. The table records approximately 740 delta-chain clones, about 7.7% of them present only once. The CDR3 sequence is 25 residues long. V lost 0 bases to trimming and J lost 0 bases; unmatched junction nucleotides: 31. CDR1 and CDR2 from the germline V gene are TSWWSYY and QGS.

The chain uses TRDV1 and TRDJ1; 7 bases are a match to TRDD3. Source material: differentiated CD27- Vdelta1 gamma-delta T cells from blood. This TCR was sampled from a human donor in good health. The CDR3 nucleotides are TGTGCTCTTGGGGAACTCGTCTTCGTCGGAGCGGTCCGTACTGGGGTATTGTACTACACCGATAAACTCATCTTT. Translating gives CALGELVFVGAVRTGVLYYTDKLIF.